This paragraph covers one T cell receptor beta chain sequence. As to treatment: oral pan-JAK inhibitor, 5-10 mg twice daily. This entry belongs to a study of CD8+ T cells in alopecia areata. The V end lost 3 bases, the J end lost 2 bases, and 7 bases lay between the germline ends. Germline lookup yields CDR1 MNHEY and CDR2 SMNVEV (reference sequence). The length of the CDR3 is 13 residues. RNA was isolated and reverse transcribed to cDNA, the sequencing template. Some clones are missing from TCRdb's copy, which holds only in-frame ones; the method was immunoSEQ multiplex PCR. The sample has nearly 200,000 clones; more than 45% are singletons.

The sequenced sample was CD4+ T cells sorted from blood, obtained at week 24, from a patient treated with tofacitinib. V usage is TRBV27 and J usage is TRBJ1-2, with D unresolved. The sequence was collected from a human donor with alopecia areata. The CDR3 sequence: CASSFTKNYGYTF. CDR3 DNA sequence: TGTGCCAGCAGTTTTACCAAGAACTATGGCTACACCTTC.